The clone carrying this TCR beta chain has ten or more counts. Antigen: not known. 5'RACE employing 10-nucleotide random UMIs yielded the cDNA. Every sequencing run produced over 160 million TCR-beta sequences, and the sequences from any one run covered 15-18 subjects. TCRdb reprocessed the 5' RACE reads with MiXCR, giving one entry per CDR3 protein. The sample includes 3,500 to 5,000 distinct CDR3 sequences, roughly 33% of them seen just once. The CDR3 runs to 14 residues. Trimming removed 4 bases from V and 1 base from J, with 11 bases in between. Germline loops: CDR1 MNHEY, CDR2 SMNVEV (reference sequence). The data belong to a study of neurological immune-mediated disorders. Findings of the study overall: Because no CDR3 amino acid sequences were shared across subjects by expanded clones, private repertoires were suggested in all groups.

The cells used in sorted libraries, CD4+ or CD8+ T cells, numbered some 1 million. The origin of this receptor is a man aged 50-60 years with HTLV-1-associated myelopathy (HAM/TSP). The V gene is TRBV27, the J gene TRBJ2-7; D gene ambiguous. The sample comprised CD8+ T cells from blood. CDR3 sequence: CASSYGTRSYEQYF. In nucleotides, the CDR3 is TGTGCCAGCAGTTATGGAACTCGGTCCTACGAGCAGTACTTC.